Sequencing of this T cell receptor beta chain was carried out in a study of monozygotic twins with inflammatory bowel disease. CDR1 is DFQATT and CDR2 is SNEGSKA in the germline V gene (reference sequence). CDR3 length equals 16 residues. Donors gave over 2 ml of blood apiece. TCRalpha and TCRbeta cDNA went through two nested PCRs of roughly 15 and 9 cycles. TCRdb reanalyzed the 5' RACE reads and collapses them to one entry per CDR3 protein, without DNA. The sample's table shows under 150,000 distinct CDR3 sequences. The chain recombines TRBV20-1 with TRBJ2-7; there is no DNA to check the TCRdb D call of TRBD1. Sequenced: blood. The origin of this receptor is a human donor with ulcerative colitis or Crohn's disease, or a healthy co-twin of an affected twin (not recorded which). CDR3 region: CSARAPRGADTYEQYF.